The TCR beta chain described here comes from a study of graft-versus-host responses after intestinal transplantation. Study summary: Recipients had multivisceral, liver-intestinal, or isolated intestinal transplants. Anti-thymocyte globulin was used for induction in all recipients, who then took tacrolimus and steroids for approximately 3 years. Study-level findings and limits: Recipient-marrow GvH clones were detected, some having first appeared in ileum or blood. Early post-transplant HvG declines tracked with peak circulating GvH clone levels.

As to this clone: What it binds is not known.

V trimming: 4 bases; J trimming: 0 bases; junction bases outside the gene matches: 12. From germline, CDR1 is SGHRS and CDR2 YFSETQ. This CDR3 region has 19 residues. Clones were read by immunoSEQ multiplex PCR, and TCRdb kept only the in-frame ones, dropping some. Of about 120,000 clones listed, approximately 92% were seen once; the top ten hold around 0.12%. The TCR originated in a human donor who received an intestinal transplant. The starting material was unstimulated CD4+ T cells sorted from spleen or lymph node cells, obtained before intestinal transplant. The V gene is TRBV5-1, the J gene TRBJ2-1, with 11 bases aligning to TRBD2. Here the CDR3 reads CASSRGGLAEGSSYNEQFF. In DNA form, the CDR3 reads TGCGCCAGCAGCCGGGGGGGACTAGCGGAGGGCAGCTCCTACAATGAGCAGTTCTTC.